This TCR beta chain came from a study of memory CD4+ T cells and cytomegalovirus serostatus. Study results and caveats: About 40% of the roughly 160 known CMV-associated TCRbeta sequences appeared in CD4+ memory. A US-trained random forest predicted CMV serostatus with median AUC about 0.92.

As to this clone: Its antigen is as yet unknown.

The sort gate was single viable CD3+CD4+CD8-CD45RO+ cells for memory CD4+ T cells. Serum IgG to CMV pp150, pp28, p38 and p52 defined serostatus. After thawing, CD4+ T cells were positively selected. With 0 bases clipped from V and 3 bases from J, the junction kept 4 bases outside the gene matches. The CDR3 is 16 residues long. Germline V gene sequence: CDR1 SGDLS, CDR2 YYNGEE. Produced via immunoSEQ multiplex PCR; TCRdb's table is partial and in-frame only. This table has about 56,000 clones, around 80% appearing once. Sample: memory CD4+ T cells from blood. This clonotype was sampled from an adult in good health and CMV-seronegative. V usage is TRBV9 and J usage is TRBJ2-2; 8 bases are shared with TRBD2. CDR3 amino acids: CASSVAGGRHTGELFF. The CDR3 DNA reads as TGTGCCAGCAGCGTAGCGGGGGGGCGTCACACCGGGGAGCTGTTTTTT.